These 7 T cell receptor beta chains originate from one sample sequenced in a study of human T cells and chemical hapten exposure. Sample time point: patch test 3, about 24 weeks after DPC sensitization. Treatment defined: therapeutic diphenylcyclopropenone sensitization with weekly scalp DPC. TCRdb re-called the RACE reads with MiXCR, one entry per CDR3 protein. Of roughly 84,000 distinct CDR3 sequences in the sample, 10% to 12% were seen once. This material consisted of whole blood, taken in connection with sensitization to the hapten diphenylcyclopropenone (DPC). Receptor source: a woman aged 45-60 years with alopecia areata. Some clones in this sample may be carry-over from other donors' samples.

CDR3 coding DNA: TGTGCCAGCAGCCCTATGACTAGCGGGACGACCTACGAGCAGTACTTC. It is translated as CASSPMTSGTTYEQYF. The rearrangement joins TRBV3-1 to TRBJ2-7; 11 bases map to TRBD2. The germline V gene has CDR1 LGHDT and CDR2 YNNKEL (reference sequence). Trimming at V came to 4 bases and at J to 2 bases, leaving 7 bases not matched to a gene. There are 16 residues in the CDR3.

At least ten counts were recorded for this clonotype. The rearrangement links TRBV7-3 to TRBJ2-3, with 7 positions matching TRBD1. J was trimmed by 0 bases and V by 5 bases; bases with no gene match: 2. The germline V gene has CDR1 SGHTA and CDR2 FQGTGA. The CDR3 totals 14 residues. DNA of the CDR3: TGTGCCAGCAGCCGGGACAGTAGCACAGATACGCAGTATTTT. Its translation: CASSRDSSTDTQYF.

The chain couples TRBV28 to TRBJ2-1; D is ambiguous. The CDR3 totals 11 residues. Germline lookup yields CDR1 MDHEN and CDR2 SYDVKM. CDR3 amino acids: CTTHRGGEQFF. CDR3 bases: TGTACCACCCATCGAGGCGGCGAGCAGTTCTTC.

This clonotype was counted a few times. The gene calls are TRBV12-3 or TRBV12-4 and TRBJ1-5, with D perhaps TRBD1 (6 bases). Trimming removed 6 bases from V and 6 bases from J, with 18 bases in between. The length of the CDR3 is 15 residues. The CDR3: CASSSHQGLGQPQHF. In DNA, the CDR3 is TGTGCCAGCAGCTCCCACCAGGGGCTCGGTCAGCCCCAGCATTTT.

There are many counts of this clonotype. The chain combines TRBV4-1 with TRBJ1-2; D might be TRBD1 (5 bases). With 6 bases removed from V and 4 bases from J, the gap between germline ends came to 18 bases. From germline, CDR1 is MGHRA and CDR2 YSYEKL. CDR3 length: 15 amino acids. In DNA, the CDR3 is TGCGCCAGCAGTCAGAGGGGACCTGAAGGCTATGGCTACACCTTC. Protein sequence: CASSQRGPEGYGYTF.

This clonotype was seen ten or more times. The chain employs TRBV9 and TRBJ2-3; 7 positions agree with TRBD2. The J segment lost 0 bases and the V segment lost 3 bases, leaving 4 bases of the junction unmatched. CDR1 is SGDLS and CDR2 is YYNGEE in the germline V gene. This CDR3 region has 15 residues. The CDR3 DNA sequence: TGTGCCAGCAGCGGCTCTAGCGGCAGCACAGATACGCAGTATTTT. Protein sequence: CASSGSSGSTDTQYF.

The rearrangement uses TRBV2 and TRBJ2-1; either TRBD1 or TRBD2 may supply D (6 bases each). Trimming took off 4 bases at V and 8 bases at J, with 9 bases between the two ends. The CDR3 has 12 amino acids. Per the germline V gene, CDR1 is SNHLY and CDR2 is FYNNEI. The CDR3 protein is CASSGGGHEQFF. In DNA, the CDR3 is TGTGCCAGCAGTGGAGGGGGGCATGAGCAGTTCTTC.